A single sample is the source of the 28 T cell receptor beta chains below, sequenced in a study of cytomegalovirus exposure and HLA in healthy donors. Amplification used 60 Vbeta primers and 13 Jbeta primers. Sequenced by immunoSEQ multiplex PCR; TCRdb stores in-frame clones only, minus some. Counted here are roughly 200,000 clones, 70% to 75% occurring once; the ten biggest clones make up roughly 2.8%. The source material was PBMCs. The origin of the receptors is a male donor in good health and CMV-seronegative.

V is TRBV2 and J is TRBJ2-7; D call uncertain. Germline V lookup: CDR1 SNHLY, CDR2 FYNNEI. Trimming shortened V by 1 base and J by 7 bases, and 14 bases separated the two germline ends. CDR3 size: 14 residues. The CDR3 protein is CASSEVQISGEQYF. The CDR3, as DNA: TGTGCCAGCAGTGAAGTACAGATTTCTGGGGAGCAGTACTTC. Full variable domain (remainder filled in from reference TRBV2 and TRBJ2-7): EPEVTQTPSHQVTQMGQEVILRCVPISNHLYFYWYRQILGQKVEFLVSFYNNEISEKSEIFDDQFSVERPDGSNFTLKIRSTKLEDSAMYFCASSEVQISGEQYFGPGTRLTVT.

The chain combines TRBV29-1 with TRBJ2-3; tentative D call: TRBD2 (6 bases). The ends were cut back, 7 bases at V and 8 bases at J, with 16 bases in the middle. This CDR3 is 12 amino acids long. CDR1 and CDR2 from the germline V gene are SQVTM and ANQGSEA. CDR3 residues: CSGGKFTGTQYF. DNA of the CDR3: TGCAGCGGCGGGAAGTTCACGGGTACGCAGTATTTT.

CDR3 DNA sequence: TGTGCCTGCCGACGGGGGGGAATCTACAATGAGCAGTTCTTC. Protein product: CACRRGGIYNEQFF. This chain connects TRBV30 to TRBJ2-1; 8 bases are shared with TRBD2. This CDR3 region has 14 residues. Germline values: CDR1 GTSNPN, CDR2 SVGIG (reference sequence). V lost 6 bases and J lost 3; bases outside the gene matches: 7.

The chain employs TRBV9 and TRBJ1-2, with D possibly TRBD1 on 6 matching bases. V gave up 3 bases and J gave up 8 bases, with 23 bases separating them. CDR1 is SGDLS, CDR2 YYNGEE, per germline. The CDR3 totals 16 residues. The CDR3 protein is CASSGGEQGFSRGYTF. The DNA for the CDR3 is TGTGCCAGCAGCGGAGGGGAACAGGGTTTCTCGCGGGGCTACACCTTC.

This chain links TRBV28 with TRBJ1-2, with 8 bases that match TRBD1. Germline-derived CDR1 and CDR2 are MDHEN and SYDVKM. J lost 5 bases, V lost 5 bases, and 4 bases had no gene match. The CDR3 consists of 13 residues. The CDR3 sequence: CASSRQGRYGYTF. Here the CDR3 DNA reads TGTGCCAGCAGTAGACAGGGGAGGTATGGCTACACCTTC.

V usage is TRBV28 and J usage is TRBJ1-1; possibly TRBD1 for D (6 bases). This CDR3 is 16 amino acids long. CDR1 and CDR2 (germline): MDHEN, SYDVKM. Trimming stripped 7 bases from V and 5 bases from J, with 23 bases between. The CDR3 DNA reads TGTGCCAGCACTCCTGCAGGGGTTGGGGCAGGGACTGAAGCTTTCTTT. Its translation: CASTPAGVGAGTEAFF.

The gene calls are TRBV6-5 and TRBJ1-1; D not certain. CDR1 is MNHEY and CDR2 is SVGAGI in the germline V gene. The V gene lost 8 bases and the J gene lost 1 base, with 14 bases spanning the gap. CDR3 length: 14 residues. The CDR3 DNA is TGTGCCAGCTCCCTGAGGGTGGAGAACACTGAAGCTTTCTTT. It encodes CASSLRVENTEAFF.

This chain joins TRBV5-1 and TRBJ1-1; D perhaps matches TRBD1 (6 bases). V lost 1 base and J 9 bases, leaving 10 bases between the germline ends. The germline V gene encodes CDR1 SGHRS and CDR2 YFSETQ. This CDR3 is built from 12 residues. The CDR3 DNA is TGCGCCAGCAGCTTGAGTTGGGACAAAGCTTTCTTT. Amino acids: CASSLSWDKAFF.

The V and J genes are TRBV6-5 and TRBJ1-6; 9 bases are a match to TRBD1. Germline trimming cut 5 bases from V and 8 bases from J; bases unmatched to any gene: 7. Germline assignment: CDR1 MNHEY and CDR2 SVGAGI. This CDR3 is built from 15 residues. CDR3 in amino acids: CASSLGGQGYSPLHF. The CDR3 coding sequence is TGTGCCAGCAGTCTGGGAGGACAGGGGTATTCACCCCTCCACTTT.

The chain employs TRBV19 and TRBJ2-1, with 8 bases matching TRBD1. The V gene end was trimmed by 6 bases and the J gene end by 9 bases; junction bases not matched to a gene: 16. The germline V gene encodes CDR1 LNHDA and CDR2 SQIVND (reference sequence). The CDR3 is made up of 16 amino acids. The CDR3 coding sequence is TGTGCCAGTAGCCAGAGATGGACAGGGCAGTCCGGTGAGCAGTTCTTC. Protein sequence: CASSQRWTGQSGEQFF.

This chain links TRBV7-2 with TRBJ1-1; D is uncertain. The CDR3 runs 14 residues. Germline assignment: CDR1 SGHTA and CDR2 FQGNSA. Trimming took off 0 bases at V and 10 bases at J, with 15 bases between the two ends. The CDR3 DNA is TGTGCCAGCAGCTTAGCTCTTCCGGCCGCGGGAGCTTTCTTT. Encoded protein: CASSLALPAAGAFF.

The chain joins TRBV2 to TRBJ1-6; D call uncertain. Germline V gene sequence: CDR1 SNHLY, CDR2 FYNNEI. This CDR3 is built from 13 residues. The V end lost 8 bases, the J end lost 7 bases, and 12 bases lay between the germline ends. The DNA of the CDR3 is TGTGCCAGCTTACCGGGAACCAATTCACCCCTCCACTTT. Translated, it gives CASLPGTNSPLHF.

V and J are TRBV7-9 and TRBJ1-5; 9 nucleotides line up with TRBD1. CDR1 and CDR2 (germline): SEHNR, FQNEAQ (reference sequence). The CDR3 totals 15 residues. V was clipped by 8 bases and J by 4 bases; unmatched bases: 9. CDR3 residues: CASSLKGQGNQPQHF. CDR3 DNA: TGTGCCAGCTCCCTTAAGGGACAGGGAAATCAGCCCCAGCATTTT.

The CDR3 nucleotides read TGTGCCTGGAGTGTTTTAGGGGGAAGGACAGATACGCAGTATTTT. This sequence encodes CAWSVLGGRTDTQYF. The J gene is TRBJ2-3, the V gene TRBV30; D might be TRBD1 (6 bases). This CDR3 spans 15 amino acids. The V gene lost 0 bases and the J gene lost 3 bases, with 13 bases spanning the gap. The germline V gene has CDR1 GTSNPN and CDR2 SVGIG (reference sequence).

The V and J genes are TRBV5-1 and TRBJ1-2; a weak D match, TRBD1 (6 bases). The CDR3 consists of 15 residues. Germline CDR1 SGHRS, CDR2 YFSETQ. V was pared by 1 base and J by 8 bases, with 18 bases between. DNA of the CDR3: TGCGCCAGCAGCTTGCAGGGGCCTGCCTCAGGGGGCTACACCTTC. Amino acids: CASSLQGPASGGYTF.

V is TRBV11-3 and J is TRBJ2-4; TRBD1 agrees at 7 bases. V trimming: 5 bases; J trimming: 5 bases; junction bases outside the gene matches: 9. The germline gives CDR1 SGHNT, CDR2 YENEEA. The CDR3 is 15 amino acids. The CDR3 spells CASSPGPGQQNIQYF. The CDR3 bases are TGTGCCAGCAGCCCGGGTCCGGGACAGCAAAACATTCAGTACTTC.

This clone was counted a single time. The CDR3 sequence is CASTRDPSADTQYF. The CDR3 DNA is TGCGCCAGCACCCGGGATCCTAGCGCAGATACGCAGTATTTT. This chain uses TRBV5-1 with TRBJ2-3, with D possibly matching TRBD2 (6 bases). The CDR3 consists of 14 residues. V was shortened by 6 bases and J by 4 bases, with 15 bases between the two germline ends. Looked up from germline, CDR1 is SGHRS and CDR2 is YFSETQ.

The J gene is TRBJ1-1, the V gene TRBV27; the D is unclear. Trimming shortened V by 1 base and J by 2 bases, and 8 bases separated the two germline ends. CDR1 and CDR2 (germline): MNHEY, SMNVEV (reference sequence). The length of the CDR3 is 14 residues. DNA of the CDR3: TGTGCCAGCAGTTTATGGAGAGCTAACACTGAAGCTTTCTTT. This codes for CASSLWRANTEAFF.

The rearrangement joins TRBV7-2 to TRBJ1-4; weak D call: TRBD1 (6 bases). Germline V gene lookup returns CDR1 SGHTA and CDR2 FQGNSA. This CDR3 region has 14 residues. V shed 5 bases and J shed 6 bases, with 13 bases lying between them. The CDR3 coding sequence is TGTGCCAGCAGCCCATCTTGGACAGATGAAAAACTGTTTTTT. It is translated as CASSPSWTDEKLFF.

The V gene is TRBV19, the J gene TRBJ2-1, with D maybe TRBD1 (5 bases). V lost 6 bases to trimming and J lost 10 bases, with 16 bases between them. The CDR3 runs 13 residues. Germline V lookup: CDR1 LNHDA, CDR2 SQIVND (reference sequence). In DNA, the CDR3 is TGTGCCAGTAGCGACAGATCGTCCGGAGAGCAGTTCTTC. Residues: CASSDRSSGEQFF.

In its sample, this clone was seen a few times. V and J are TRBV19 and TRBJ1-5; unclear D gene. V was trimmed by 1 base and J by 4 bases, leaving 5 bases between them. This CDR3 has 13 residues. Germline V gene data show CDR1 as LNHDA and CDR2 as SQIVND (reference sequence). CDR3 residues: CASSIVPNQPQHF. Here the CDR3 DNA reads TGTGCCAGTAGTATAGTTCCTAATCAGCCCCAGCATTTT.

CDR3 protein: CASSFTGATGELFF. In DNA form, the CDR3 reads TGTGCCAGCAGTTTTACAGGGGCTACCGGGGAGCTGTTTTTT. The V and J genes are TRBV6-6 and TRBJ2-2; 7 positions agree with TRBD1. Per the germline V gene, CDR1 is MNHNY and CDR2 is SVGAGI (reference sequence). The junction had 4 bases not matched to a gene; V was cut back by 4 bases and J by 5 bases. The CDR3 consists of 14 residues.

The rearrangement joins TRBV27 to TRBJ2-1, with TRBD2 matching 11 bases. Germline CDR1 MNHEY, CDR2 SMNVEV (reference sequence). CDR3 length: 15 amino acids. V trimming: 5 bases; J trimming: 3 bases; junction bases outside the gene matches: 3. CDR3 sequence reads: CASSAGTSGYNEQFF. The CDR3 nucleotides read TGTGCCAGCAGTGCCGGGACTAGCGGCTACAATGAGCAGTTCTTC.

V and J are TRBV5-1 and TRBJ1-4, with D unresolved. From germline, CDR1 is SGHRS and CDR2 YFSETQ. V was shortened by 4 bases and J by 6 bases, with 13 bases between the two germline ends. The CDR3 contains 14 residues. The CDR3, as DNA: TGCGCCAGCAGCAACAGTGCATTCTATGAAAAACTGTTTTTT. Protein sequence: CASSNSAFYEKLFF. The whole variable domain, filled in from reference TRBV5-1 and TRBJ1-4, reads KAGVTQTPRYLIKTRGQQVTLSCSPISGHRSVSWYQQTPGQGLQFLFEYFSETQRNKGNFPGRFSGRQFSNSRSEMNVSTLELGDSALYLCASSNSAFYEKLFFGSGTQLSVL.

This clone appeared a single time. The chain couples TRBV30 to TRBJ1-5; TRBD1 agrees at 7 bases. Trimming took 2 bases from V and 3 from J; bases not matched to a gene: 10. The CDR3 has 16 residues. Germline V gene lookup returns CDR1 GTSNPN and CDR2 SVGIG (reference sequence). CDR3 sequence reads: CAWSPRDRVFNQPQHF. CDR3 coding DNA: TGTGCCTGGAGTCCCCGAGACAGGGTCTTCAATCAGCCCCAGCATTTT.

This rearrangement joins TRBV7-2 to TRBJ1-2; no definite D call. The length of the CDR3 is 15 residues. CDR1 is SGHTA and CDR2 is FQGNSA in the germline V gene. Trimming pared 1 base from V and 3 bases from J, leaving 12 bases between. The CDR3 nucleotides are TGTGCCAGCAGCTTAGGTGAGGAAATCCACTATGGCTACACCTTC. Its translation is CASSLGEEIHYGYTF.

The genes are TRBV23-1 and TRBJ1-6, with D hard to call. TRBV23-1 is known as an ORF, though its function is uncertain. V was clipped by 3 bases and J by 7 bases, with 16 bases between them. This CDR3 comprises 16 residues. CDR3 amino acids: CASSQPDGGRNSPLHF. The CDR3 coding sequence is TGCGCCAGCAGTCAGCCGGACGGAGGAAGAAATTCACCCCTCCACTTT.

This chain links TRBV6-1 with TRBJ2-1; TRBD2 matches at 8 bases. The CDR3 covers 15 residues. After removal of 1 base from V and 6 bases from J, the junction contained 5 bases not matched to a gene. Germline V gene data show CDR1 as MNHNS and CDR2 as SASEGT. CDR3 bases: TGTGCCAGCAGTGAAGTAGCGGGGCTTCCCAATGAGCAGTTCTTC. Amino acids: CASSEVAGLPNEQFF.